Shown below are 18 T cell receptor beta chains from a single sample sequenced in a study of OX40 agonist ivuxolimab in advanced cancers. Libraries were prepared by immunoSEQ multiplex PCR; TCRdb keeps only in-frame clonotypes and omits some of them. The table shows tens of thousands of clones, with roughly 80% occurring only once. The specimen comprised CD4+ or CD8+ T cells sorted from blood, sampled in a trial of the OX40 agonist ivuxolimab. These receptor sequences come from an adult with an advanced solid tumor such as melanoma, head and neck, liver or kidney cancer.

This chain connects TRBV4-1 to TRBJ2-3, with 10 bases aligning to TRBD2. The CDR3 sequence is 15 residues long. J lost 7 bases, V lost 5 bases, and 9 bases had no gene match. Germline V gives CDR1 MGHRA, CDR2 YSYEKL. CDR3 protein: CASSSEREGVYTQYF. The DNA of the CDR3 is TGCGCCAGCAGCTCGGAGCGGGAGGGCGTTTATACGCAGTATTTT.

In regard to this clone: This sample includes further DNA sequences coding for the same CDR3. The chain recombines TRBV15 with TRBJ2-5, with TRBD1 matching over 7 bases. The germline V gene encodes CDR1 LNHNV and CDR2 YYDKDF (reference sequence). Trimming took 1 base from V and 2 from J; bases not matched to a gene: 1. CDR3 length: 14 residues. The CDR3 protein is CATSRGDRQETQYF. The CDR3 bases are TGTGCCACCAGCAGAGGGGACAGACAAGAGACCCAGTACTTC.

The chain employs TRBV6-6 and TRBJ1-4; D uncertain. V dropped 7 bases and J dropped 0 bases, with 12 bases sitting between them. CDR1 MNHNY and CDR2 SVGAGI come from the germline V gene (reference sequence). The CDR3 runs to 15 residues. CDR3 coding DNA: TGTGCCAGCACCAACACGGGTTCAACTAATGAAAAACTGTTTTTT. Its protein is CASTNTGSTNEKLFF.

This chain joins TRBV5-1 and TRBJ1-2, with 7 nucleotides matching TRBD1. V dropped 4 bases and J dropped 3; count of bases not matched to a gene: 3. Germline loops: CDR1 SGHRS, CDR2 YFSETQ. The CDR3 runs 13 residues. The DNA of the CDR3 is TGCGCCAGCAGCGTCGGGACAGACTATGGCTACACCTTC. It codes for CASSVGTDYGYTF.

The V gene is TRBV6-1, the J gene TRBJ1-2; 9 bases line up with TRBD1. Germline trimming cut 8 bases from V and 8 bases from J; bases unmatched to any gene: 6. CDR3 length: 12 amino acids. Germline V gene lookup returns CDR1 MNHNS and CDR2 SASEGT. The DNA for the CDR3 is TGTGCCAGCCTACAGGGGGCCGAAGGCTACACCTTC. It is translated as CASLQGAEGYTF.

The CDR3 spells CASSKGLAGQETQYF. As DNA, the CDR3 is TGTGCCAGCAGCAAGGGACTAGCGGGACAAGAGACCCAGTACTTC. The chain is built from TRBV2 and TRBJ2-5, with 13 bases identical to TRBD2. Germline loops: CDR1 SNHLY, CDR2 FYNNEI. J gave up 2 bases and V 6 bases, and 3 bases lay outside the gene matches. The CDR3 length is 15 residues.

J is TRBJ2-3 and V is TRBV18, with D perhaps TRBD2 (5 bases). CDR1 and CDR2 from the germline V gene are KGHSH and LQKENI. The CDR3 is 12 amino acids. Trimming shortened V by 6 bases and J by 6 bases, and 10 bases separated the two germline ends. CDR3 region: CASSPPGDTQYF. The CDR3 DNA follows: TGTGCCAGCTCTCCTCCGGGGGATACGCAGTATTTT.

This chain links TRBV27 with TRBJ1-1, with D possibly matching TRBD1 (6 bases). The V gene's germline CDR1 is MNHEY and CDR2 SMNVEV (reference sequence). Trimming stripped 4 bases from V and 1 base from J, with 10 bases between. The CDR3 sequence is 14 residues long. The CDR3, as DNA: TGTGCCAGCAGTTCCAAACAGGGGAACACTGAAGCTTTCTTT. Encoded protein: CASSSKQGNTEAFF.

The CDR3 DNA is TGCGCCAGCAGACCCGAACAGGGGCTTGGTGGCTACACCTTC. It specifies CASRPEQGLGGYTF. The chain has TRBV23-1 and TRBJ1-2; 7 bases align to TRBD1. TRBV23-1 is sorted into the ORF group, with uncertain function. This CDR3 region has 14 residues. Losses at the gene ends were 6 bases for V and 7 bases for J; bases not matched to a gene: 11.

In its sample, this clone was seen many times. The CDR3 DNA sequence: TGTGCCAGCTGGATCGGGACGGCCCTGAACTATGGCTACACCTTC. Translated, it gives CASWIGTALNYGYTF. This chain connects TRBV6-1 to TRBJ1-2; possible D gene TRBD1, 5 bases. CDR3 length: 15 amino acids. The V end was cut by 8 bases, the J end by 2 bases, with 18 bases between. Per the germline V gene, CDR1 is MNHNS and CDR2 is SASEGT.

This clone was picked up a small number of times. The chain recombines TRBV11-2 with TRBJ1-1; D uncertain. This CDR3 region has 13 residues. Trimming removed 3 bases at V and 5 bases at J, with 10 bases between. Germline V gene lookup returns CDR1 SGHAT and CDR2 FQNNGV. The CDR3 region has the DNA TGTGCCAGCAGCTTGCAGGCTGGGACTGAAGCTTTCTTT. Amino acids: CASSLQAGTEAFF.

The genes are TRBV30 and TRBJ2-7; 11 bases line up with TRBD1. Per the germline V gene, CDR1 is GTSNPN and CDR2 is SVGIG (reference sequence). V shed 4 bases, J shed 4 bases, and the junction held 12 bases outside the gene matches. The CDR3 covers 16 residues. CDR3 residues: CAWISYSGTGGYEQYV. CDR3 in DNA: TGTGCCTGGATCTCATACTCCGGGACAGGGGGATACGAGCAGTACGTC.

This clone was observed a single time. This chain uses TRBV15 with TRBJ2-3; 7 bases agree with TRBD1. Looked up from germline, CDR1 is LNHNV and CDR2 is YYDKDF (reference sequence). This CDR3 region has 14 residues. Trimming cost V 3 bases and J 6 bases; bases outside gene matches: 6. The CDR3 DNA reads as TGTGCCACCAGCAGGACAGGGCCGCTGGATACGCAGTATTTT. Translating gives CATSRTGPLDTQYF.

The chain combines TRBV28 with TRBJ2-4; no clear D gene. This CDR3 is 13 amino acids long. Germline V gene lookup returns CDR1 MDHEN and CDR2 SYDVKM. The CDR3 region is CTSSNLAKNIQYF. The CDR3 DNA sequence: TGTACCTCCTCCAACCTAGCCAAAAACATTCAGTACTTC.

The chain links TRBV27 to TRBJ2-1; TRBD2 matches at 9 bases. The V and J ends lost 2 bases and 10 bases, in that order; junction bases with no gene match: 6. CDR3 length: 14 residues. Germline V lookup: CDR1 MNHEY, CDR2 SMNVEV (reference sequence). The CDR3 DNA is TGTGCCAGCAGTTTAAAGGGGACTAGCCAAGAGCAGTTCTTC. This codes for CASSLKGTSQEQFF.

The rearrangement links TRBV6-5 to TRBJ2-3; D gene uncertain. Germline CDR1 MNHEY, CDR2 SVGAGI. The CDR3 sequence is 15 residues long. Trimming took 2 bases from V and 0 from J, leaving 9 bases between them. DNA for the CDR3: TGTGCCAGCAGTTACGGGAAACCTAGCACAGATACGCAGTATTTT. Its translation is CASSYGKPSTDTQYF.

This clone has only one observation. The CDR3 reads CSVTDSAYGYTF. The DNA for the CDR3 is TGCAGCGTTACGGACAGCGCCTATGGCTACACCTTC. The V call is TRBV29-1, the J call TRBJ1-2, with D perhaps TRBD1 (6 bases). Germline V gene lookup returns CDR1 SQVTM and CDR2 ANQGSEA. Trimming shortened V by 5 bases and J by 4 bases, and 11 bases separated the two germline ends. The CDR3 loop spans 12 amino acids.

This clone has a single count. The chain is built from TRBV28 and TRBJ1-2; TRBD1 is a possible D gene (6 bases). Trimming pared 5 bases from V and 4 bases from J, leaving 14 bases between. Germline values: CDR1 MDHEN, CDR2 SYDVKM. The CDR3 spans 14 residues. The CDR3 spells CASSPSGQPYGYTF. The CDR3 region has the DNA TGTGCCAGCAGTCCCTCGGGACAACCCTATGGCTACACCTTC.